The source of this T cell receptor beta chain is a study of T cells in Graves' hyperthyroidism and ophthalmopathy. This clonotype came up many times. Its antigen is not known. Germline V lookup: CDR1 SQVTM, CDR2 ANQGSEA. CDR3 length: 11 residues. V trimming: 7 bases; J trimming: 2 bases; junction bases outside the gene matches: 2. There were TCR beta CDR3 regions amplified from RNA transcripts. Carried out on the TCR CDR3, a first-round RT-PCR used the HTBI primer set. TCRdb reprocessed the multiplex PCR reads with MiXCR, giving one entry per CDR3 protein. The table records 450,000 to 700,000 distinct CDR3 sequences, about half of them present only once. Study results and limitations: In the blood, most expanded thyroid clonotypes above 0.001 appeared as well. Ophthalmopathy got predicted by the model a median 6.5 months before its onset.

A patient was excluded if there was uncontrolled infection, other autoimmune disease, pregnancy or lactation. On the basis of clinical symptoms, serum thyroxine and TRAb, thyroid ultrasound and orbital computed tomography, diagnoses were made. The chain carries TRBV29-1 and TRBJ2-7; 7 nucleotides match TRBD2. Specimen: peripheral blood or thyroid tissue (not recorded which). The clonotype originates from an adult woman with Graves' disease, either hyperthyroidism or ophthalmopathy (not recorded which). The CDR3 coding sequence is TGCAGCGCTAGCGGTACCTACGAGCAGTACTTC. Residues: CSASGTYEQYF.